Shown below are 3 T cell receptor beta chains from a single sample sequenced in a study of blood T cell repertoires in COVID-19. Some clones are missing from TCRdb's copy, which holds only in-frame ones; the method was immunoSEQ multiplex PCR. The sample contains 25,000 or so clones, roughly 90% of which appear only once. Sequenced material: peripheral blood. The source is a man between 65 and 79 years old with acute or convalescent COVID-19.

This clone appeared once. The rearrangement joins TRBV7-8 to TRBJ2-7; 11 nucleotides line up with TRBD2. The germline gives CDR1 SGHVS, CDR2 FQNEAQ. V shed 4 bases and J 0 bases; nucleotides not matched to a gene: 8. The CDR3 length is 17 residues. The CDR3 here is CASSYTGTSGRSYEQYF. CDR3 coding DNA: TGTGCCAGCAGCTACACCGGGACTAGCGGTCGCTCCTACGAGCAGTACTTC. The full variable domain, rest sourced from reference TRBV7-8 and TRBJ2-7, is GAGVSQSPRYKVAKRGQDVALRCDPISGHVSLFWYQQALGQGPEFLTYFQNEAQLDKSGLPSDRFFAERPEGSVSTLKIQRTQQEDSAVYLCASSYTGTSGRSYEQYFGPGTRLTVT.

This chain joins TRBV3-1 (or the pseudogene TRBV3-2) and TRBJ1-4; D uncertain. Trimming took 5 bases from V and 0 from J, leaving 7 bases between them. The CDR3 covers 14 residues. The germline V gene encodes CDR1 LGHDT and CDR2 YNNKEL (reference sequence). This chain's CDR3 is CASSSTTTNEKLFF. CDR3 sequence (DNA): TGTGCCAGCAGCTCCACTACAACTAATGAAAAACTGTTTTTT.

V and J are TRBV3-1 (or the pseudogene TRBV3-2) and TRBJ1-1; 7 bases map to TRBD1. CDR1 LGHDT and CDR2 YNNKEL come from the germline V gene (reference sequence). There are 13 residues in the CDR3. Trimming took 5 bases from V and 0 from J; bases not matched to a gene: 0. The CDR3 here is CASSGQVNTEAFF. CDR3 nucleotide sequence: TGTGCCAGCAGCGGACAGGTGAACACTGAAGCTTTCTTT.